This paragraph covers one T cell receptor (beta chain) sequence. No antigen is known for it. The sample is drawn from a study of cytomegalovirus exposure and HLA in healthy donors. TCRdb keeps only in-frame clones here, not all; method: immunoSEQ multiplex PCR. The top ten hold just under 3% of the sample, which has about 220,000 clones, around 88% seen once. This CDR3 has 18 amino acids. Germline loops: CDR1 LGHNA, CDR2 YNFKEQ. Losses at the gene ends were 4 bases for V and 2 bases for J; bases not matched to a gene: 13. A 120-subject validation cohort, separate from the roughly 700-subject first cohort, supplied the donors. Study-wide points: The classifier was said to identify cytomegalovirus status with high specificity and sensitivity. In a later analysis, first-cohort TCR clusters were found to tend to co-occur in the approximately 110 validation repertoires.

Sample: PBMCs. This TCR was sampled from a woman between 18 and 30 years old in good health and CMV-seronegative. This sequence joins TRBV4-2 and TRBJ2-3; 9 bases are shared with TRBD2. The chain's CDR3 is CASSLLAGLGINTDTQYF. The CDR3 nucleotides are TGTGCCAGCAGCCTACTAGCGGGTTTAGGGATAAACACAGATACGCAGTATTTT.